This T cell receptor (beta chain) came from a study of T cells in Graves' hyperthyroidism and ophthalmopathy. Whole-study findings and limits: Ophthalmopathy cases were set apart from stable hyperthyroidism by a 13 V-J model.

This clonotype turned up a few times. Antigen: not known. RNA transcripts were the template for amplifying TCR beta CDR3 regions. Using the HTBI primer set, a first-round RT-PCR was run on the TCR CDR3. TCRdb redid the calling of the multiplex PCR reads with MiXCR, one entry per CDR3 protein. Here the sample spans hundreds of thousands of distinct CDR3 sequences, around 20% being singletons. This CDR3 region has 13 residues. After removal of 5 bases from V and 0 bases from J, the junction contained 4 bases not matched to a gene. Germline V gene lookup returns CDR1 SQVTM and CDR2 ANQGSEA. Exclusion criteria comprised uncontrolled infection, other autoimmune disease, pregnancy or lactation. Together with thyroid ultrasound, orbital computed tomography, serum thyroxine and TRAb, clinical symptoms were used for diagnoses.

The receptor's source is a man aged 30 to 45 with Graves' ophthalmopathy. Sample: blood. The chain couples TRBV29-1 to TRBJ2-7; 7 bases are shared with TRBD1. The CDR3 loop is CSVRTGHSYEQYF. CDR3 nucleotide sequence: TGCAGCGTTAGGACAGGCCACTCCTACGAGCAGTACTTC.